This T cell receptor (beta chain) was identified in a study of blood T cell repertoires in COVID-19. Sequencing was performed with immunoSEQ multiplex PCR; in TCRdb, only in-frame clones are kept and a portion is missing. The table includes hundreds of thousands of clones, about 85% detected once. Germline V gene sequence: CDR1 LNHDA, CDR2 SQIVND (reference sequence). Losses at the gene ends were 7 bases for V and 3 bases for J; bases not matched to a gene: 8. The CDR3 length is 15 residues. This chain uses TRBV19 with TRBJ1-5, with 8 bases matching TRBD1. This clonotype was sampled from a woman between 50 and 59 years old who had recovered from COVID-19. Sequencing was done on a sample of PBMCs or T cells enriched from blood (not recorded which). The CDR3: CASISQGAINQPQHF. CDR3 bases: TGTGCCAGTATTTCTCAGGGGGCAATCAATCAGCCCCAGCATTTT.